The subject of this entry is one T cell receptor (beta chain). Antigen unknown. The sample is drawn from a study of beta chain features in type 1 diabetes. Germline V gene sequence: CDR1 MDHEN, CDR2 SYDVKM. The CDR3 is 16 residues long. V was shortened by 2 bases and J by 0 bases, with 8 bases between the two germline ends. Study conclusions and caveats: Researchers report that Type 1 diabetes patients had moderately but significantly shorter TCRB CDR3s across all four CD4+ subsets.

Every isolated RNA sample was fully reverse transcribed, so sequencing captured expressed TCRB transcripts. The assay was immunoSEQ multiplex PCR, and TCRdb's table has in-frame clones only and misses some. Counted here are a few hundred thousand clones, around 16% occurring once; the ten biggest clones make up about 0.085%. The source is a man in his thirties or forties with type 1 diabetes. The J gene is TRBJ2-6, the V gene TRBV28, with no clear D. Sequenced input: naive CD4+ T cells from blood. The DNA for the CDR3 is TGTGCCAGCAGTTTACCAGGAAACTCTGGGGCCAACGTCCTGACTTTC. It encodes CASSLPGNSGANVLTF.